Described below is a single T cell receptor (beta chain) sequence and its context. Antigen: not known. Produced via immunoSEQ multiplex PCR; TCRdb's table is partial and in-frame only. The sample holds around 140,000 clones; roughly 89% are singletons and the top ten take 1.7%. This specimen comes from a study of T cell responses to AZD1222 COVID-19 vaccine. At the level of the study: Analysis merged second doses at about 4 or about 12 weeks. Study-level findings and limits: CD4 TCRs covered the whole spike, strongest at regions 160-218 and 743-854. White British ancestry dominated among donors, who included more females, and clonal diversity was possibly underestimated.

The V end lost 5 bases, the J end lost 3 bases, and 11 bases lay between the germline ends. CDR1 MDHEN and CDR2 SYDVKM come from the germline V gene. The length of the CDR3 is 15 residues. The V call is TRBV28, the J call TRBJ2-6; D might be TRBD1 (6 bases). This clonotype originated in an adult in good health. Sequenced material: peripheral blood, taken on day 0 of AZD1222 vaccination. The DNA for the CDR3 is TGTGCCAGCAGTGGACACAGGGTTGGGGCCAACGTCCTGACTTTC. As protein: CASSGHRVGANVLTF.